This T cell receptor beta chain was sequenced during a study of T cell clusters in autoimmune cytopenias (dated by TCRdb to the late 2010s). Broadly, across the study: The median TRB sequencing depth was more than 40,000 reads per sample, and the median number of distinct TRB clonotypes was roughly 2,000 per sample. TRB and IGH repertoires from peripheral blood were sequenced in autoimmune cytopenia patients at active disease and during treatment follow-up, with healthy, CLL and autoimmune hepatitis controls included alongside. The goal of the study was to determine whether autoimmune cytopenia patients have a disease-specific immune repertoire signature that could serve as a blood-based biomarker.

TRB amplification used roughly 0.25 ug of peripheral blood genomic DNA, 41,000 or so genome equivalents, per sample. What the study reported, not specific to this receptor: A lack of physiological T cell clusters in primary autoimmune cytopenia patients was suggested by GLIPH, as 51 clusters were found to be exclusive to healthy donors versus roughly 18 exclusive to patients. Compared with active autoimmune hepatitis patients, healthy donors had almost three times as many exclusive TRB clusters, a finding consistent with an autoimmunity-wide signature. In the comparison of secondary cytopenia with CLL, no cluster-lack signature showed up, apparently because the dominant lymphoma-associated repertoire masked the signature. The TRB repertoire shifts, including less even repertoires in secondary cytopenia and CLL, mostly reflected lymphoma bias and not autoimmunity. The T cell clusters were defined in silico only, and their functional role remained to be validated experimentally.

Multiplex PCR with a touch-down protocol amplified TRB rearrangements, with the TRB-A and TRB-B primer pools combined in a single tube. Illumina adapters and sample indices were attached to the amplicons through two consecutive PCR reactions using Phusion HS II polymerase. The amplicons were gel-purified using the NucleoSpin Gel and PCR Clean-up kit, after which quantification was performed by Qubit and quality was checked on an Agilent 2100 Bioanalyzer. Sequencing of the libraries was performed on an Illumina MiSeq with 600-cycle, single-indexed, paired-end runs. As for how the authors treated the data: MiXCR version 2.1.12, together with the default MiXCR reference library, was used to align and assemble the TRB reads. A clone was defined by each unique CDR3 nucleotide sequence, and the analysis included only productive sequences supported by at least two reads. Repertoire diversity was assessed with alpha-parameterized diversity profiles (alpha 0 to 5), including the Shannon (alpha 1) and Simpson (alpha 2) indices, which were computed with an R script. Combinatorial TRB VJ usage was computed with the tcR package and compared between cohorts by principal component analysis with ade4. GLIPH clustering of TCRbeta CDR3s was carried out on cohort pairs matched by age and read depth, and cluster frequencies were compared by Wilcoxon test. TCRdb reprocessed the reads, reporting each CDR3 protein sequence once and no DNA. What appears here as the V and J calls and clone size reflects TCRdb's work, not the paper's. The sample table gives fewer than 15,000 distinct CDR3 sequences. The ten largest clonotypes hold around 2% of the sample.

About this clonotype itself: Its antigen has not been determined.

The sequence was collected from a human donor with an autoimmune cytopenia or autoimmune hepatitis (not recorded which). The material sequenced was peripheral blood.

The CDR3 protein: CASSSLFGYGYTF. The chain was built from TRBV27 and TRBJ1-2. The germline V gene (reference sequence) sets CDR1 to MNHEY and CDR2 to SMNVEV. The CDR3 measures 13 amino acids from cysteine to phenylalanine. The DNA is not on file.